These 7 T cell receptor beta chains originate from one sample sequenced in a study of T cell therapy after organ transplantation. Their target antigens are unknown. Produced via immunoSEQ multiplex PCR; TCRdb's table is partial and in-frame only. The sample holds 44,000 or so clones, 94% seen once. Sequencing was performed on CD8+ T cells from blood, taken before autologous CMV-specific T cell therapy. These receptors were collected from a human patient who had received a solid organ transplant and had CMV disease.

This clone was detected only once. V is TRBV27 and J is TRBJ2-7, with 9 bases identical to TRBD1. This CDR3 contains 14 residues. Trimming at V came to 6 bases and at J to 4 bases, leaving 7 bases not matched to a gene. CDR1 and CDR2 from the germline V gene are MNHEY and SMNVEV (reference sequence). Here the CDR3 DNA reads TGTGCCAGCAGCCGAGGGGACAGGGTGTACGAGCAGTACTTC. It encodes CASSRGDRVYEQYF.

The J gene is TRBJ1-2, the V gene TRBV11-2; D gene ambiguous. Trimming stripped 1 base from V and 6 bases from J, with 15 bases between. The length of the CDR3 is 15 residues. Germline V lookup: CDR1 SGHAT, CDR2 FQNNGV. The CDR3 region is CASSLGLGSPNGYTF. CDR3 nucleotide sequence: TGTGCCAGCAGCTTAGGTTTAGGCAGTCCTAATGGCTACACCTTC.

DNA for the CDR3: TGTGCCAGCAGCTTAGGAGGGGGCAAGATTCTCTACGAGCAGTACTTC. Translation gives CASSLGGGKILYEQYF. The chain uses TRBV11-1 and TRBJ2-7; 7 nucleotides line up with TRBD1. This CDR3 is built from 16 residues. Germline-derived CDR1 and CDR2 are SGHAT and FQDESV (reference sequence). The V segment lost 1 base and the J segment 3 bases; nucleotides outside the gene matches: 9.

The genes are TRBV15 and TRBJ2-1, with TRBD2 as a possible D gene (6 bases). V shed 4 bases and J shed 9 bases, with 22 bases lying between them. The germline gives CDR1 LNHNV, CDR2 YYDKDF (reference sequence). The CDR3 has 16 residues. CDR3 residues: CATSITKGLGTGEQFF. The CDR3 DNA is TGTGCCACCAGCATCACTAAGGGACTGGGCACCGGTGAGCAGTTCTTC.

The chain links TRBV19 to TRBJ2-1; perhaps TRBD2 as D (6 bases). This CDR3 comprises 14 residues. V shed 5 bases and J shed 5 bases, with 13 bases lying between them. CDR1 is LNHDA, CDR2 SQIVND, per germline (reference sequence). The CDR3 here is CASSSWDFNNEQFF. The CDR3, as DNA: TGTGCCAGTAGTTCTTGGGACTTTAACAATGAGCAGTTCTTC.

The rearrangement links TRBV29-1 to TRBJ1-6; tentatively, D is TRBD1 (5 bases). Germline-derived CDR1 and CDR2 are SQVTM and ANQGSEA. The CDR3 totals 15 residues. Trimming pared 5 bases from V and 0 bases from J, leaving 11 bases between. In DNA form, the CDR3 reads TGCAGCGTTAGGGAAGACAGCTCCTATAATTCACCCCTCCACTTT. It translates to CSVREDSSYNSPLHF. Supplemented by reference TRBV29-1 and TRBJ1-6, the full variable domain reads SAVISQKPSRDICQRGTSLTIQCQVDSQVTMMFWYRQQPGQSLTLIATANQGSEATYESGFVIDKFPISRPNLTFSTLTVSNMSPEDSSIYLCSVREDSSYNSPLHFGNGTRLTVT.

The chain combines TRBV7-9 with TRBJ2-5; 7 bases are a match to TRBD1. This CDR3 spans 14 amino acids. CDR1 and CDR2 from the germline V gene are SEHNR and FQNEAQ (reference sequence). J lost 0 bases, V lost 5 bases, and 3 bases had no gene match. CDR3: CASSPGQHQETQYF. The CDR3 DNA is TGTGCCAGCAGCCCGGGACAGCACCAAGAGACCCAGTACTTC.